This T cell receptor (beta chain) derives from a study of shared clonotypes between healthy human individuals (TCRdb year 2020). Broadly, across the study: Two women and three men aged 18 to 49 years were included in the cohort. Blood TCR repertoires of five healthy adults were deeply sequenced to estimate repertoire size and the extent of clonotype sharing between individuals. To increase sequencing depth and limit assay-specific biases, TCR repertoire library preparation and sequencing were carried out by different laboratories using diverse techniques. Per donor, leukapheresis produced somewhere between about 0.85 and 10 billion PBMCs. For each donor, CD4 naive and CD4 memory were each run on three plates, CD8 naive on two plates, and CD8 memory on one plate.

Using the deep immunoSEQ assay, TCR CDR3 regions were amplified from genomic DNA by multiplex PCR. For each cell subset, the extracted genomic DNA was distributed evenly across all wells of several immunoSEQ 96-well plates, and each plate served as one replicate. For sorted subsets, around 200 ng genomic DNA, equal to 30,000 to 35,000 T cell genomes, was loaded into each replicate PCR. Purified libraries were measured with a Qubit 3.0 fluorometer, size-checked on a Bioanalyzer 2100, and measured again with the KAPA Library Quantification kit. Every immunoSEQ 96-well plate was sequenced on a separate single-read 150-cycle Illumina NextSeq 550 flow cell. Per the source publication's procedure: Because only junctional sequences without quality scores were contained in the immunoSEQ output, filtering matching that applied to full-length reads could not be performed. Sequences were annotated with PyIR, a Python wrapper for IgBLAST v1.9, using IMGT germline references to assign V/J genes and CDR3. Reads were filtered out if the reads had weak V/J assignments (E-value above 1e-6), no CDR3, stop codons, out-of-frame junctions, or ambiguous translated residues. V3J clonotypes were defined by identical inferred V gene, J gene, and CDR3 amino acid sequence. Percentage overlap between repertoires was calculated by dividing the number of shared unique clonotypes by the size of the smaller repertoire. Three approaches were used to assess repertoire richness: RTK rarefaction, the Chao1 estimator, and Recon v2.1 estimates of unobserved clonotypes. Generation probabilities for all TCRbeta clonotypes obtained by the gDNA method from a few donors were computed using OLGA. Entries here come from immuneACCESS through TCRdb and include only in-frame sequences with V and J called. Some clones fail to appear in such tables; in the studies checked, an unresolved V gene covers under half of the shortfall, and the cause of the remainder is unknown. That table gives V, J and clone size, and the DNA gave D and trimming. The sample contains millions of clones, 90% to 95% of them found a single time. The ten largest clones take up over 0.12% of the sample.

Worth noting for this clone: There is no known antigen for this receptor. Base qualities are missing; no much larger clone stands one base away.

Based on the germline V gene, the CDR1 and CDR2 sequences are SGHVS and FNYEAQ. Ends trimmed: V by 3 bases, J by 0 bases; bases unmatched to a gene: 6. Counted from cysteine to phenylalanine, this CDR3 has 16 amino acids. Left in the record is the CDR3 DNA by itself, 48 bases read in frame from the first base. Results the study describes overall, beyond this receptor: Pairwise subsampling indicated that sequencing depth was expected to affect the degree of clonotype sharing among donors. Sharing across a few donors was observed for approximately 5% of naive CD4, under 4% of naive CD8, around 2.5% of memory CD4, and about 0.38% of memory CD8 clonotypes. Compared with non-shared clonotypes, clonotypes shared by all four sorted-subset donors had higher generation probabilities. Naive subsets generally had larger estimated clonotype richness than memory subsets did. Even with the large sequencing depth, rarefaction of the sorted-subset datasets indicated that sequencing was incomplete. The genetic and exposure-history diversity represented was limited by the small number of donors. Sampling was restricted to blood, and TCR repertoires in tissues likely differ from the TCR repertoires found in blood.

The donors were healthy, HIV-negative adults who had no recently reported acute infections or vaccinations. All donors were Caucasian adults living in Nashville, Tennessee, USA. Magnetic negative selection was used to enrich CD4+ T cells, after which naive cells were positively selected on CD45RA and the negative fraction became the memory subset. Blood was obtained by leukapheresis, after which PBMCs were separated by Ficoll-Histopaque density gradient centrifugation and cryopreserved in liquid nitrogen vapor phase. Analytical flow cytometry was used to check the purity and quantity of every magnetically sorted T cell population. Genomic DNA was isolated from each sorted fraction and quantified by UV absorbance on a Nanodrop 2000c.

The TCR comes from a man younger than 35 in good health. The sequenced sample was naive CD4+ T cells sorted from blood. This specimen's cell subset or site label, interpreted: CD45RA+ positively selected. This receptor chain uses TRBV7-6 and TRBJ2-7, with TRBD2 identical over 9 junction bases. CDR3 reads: CASSLKTSGSSYEQYF. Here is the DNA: TGTGCCAGCAGCTTGAAGACTAGCGGATCCTCCTACGAGCAGTACTTC. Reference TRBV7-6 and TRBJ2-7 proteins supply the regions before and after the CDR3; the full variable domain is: GAGVSQSPRYKVTKRGQDVALRCDPISGHVSLYWYRQALGQGPEFLTYFNYEAQQDKSGLPNDRFSAERPEGSISTLTIQRTEQRDSAMYRCASSLKTSGSSYEQYFGPGTRLTVT.